This T cell receptor (beta chain) derives from a study of cytotoxic CD8 clonotypes in ibrutinib-treated CLL. About the study: Of a cohort that held ten to twelve relapsed/refractory and around 14 treatment-naive patients, about 18 were IGHV unmutated. Whole-study results and caveats: Baseline clonality, higher than in age-matched healthy donors, tracked circulating CD8+ T-cell counts. Shared public clonotypes were rare, and on treatment they either got smaller or stayed the same.

Only in-frame clones appear in the TCRdb table, and some are missing; sequencing was by immunoSEQ multiplex PCR. The sample holds some 130,000 clones; around 85% are singletons and the top ten take around 2%. V lost 5 bases and J lost 9, with 8 bases in between. CDR3 length: 11 amino acids. The germline V gene encodes CDR1 SGHAT and CDR2 FQDESV (reference sequence). In regard to this clone: Its antigen is not known.

V is TRBV11-1 and J is TRBJ2-1, with D unclear. The material was PBMCs, obtained after 24 months of ibrutinib treatment. This TCR derives from a human donor with chronic lymphocytic leukemia. The DNA of the CDR3 is TGTGCCAGCAGCATTAATGGTGAGCAGTTCTTC. Translated, it gives CASSINGEQFF.